Presented here are 24 T cell receptor beta chains from one specimen sequenced in a study of shared clonotypes between healthy human individuals. TCRdb's table, derived via immunoSEQ multiplex PCR, lists solely in-frame clones and lacks some. Here the sample spans 2 million to 2.5 million clones, approximately 90% being singletons. The sample was naive CD4+ T cells from PBMCs. Subset described: CD45RA+ positively selected. The receptors originated from a man between 18 and 35 years old in good health. Some clones in this sample may be carry-over from other donors' samples.

This sequence joins TRBV18 and TRBJ2-7, with a weak D call TRBD1 (8 bases). The V end was cut by 1 base, the J end by 5 bases, with 15 bases between. The V gene's germline CDR1 is KGHSH and CDR2 LQKENI. The CDR3 consists of 15 residues. The CDR3 here is CASSPRTGGVHEQYF. CDR3 DNA sequence: TGTGCCAGCTCACCACGTACAGGGGGGGTTCACGAGCAGTACTTC.

This clone occurred a few times. The J gene is TRBJ1-5, the V gene TRBV6-6; D might be TRBD1 (6 bases). CDR3 length: 14 amino acids. Germline CDR1 is MNHNY and CDR2 is SVGAGI (reference sequence). The V and J ends lost 6 bases and 2 bases respectively, with 11 bases between them. CDR3 sequence reads: CASRVRTGNQPQHF. The CDR3 nucleotides are TGTGCCAGCAGAGTCCGGACAGGCAATCAGCCCCAGCATTTT.

The CDR3 is CASSPGQMEFFDGYTF. CDR3 in DNA: TGTGCCAGCAGCCCTGGACAGATGGAATTCTTCGATGGCTACACCTTC. V and J are TRBV5-4 and TRBJ1-2, with D possibly matching TRBD1 (6 bases). The CDR3 spans 16 residues. Germline V CDR1 and CDR2: SGHNT, YYREEE (reference sequence). Trimming took off 4 bases at V and 6 bases at J, with 22 bases between the two ends.

The rearrangement links TRBV6-6 to TRBJ1-2; D gene ambiguous. The CDR3 runs to 15 residues. Germline-derived CDR1 and CDR2 are MNHNY and SVGAGI (reference sequence). V dropped 0 bases and J dropped 7 bases, with 15 bases sitting between them. As DNA, the CDR3 is TGTGCCAGCAGTTACTCGGAACAGAAACCCCCTGGCTACACCTTC. Protein product: CASSYSEQKPPGYTF.

V usage is TRBV7-8 and J usage is TRBJ1-2, with D possibly TRBD1 on 6 matching bases. The V and J ends lost 1 base and 4 bases respectively, with 10 bases between them. The germline V gene has CDR1 SGHVS and CDR2 FQNEAQ. The CDR3 has 14 residues. CDR3 in DNA: TGTGCCAGCAGCTTAGAGGGGGAGGTCTATGGCTACACCTTC. Amino acid sequence: CASSLEGEVYGYTF.

CDR3 protein: CASSASSAGGYEQYF. The CDR3 nucleotides read TGTGCCAGCAGCGCCTCCTCGGCAGGGGGCTACGAGCAGTACTTC. V is TRBV9 and J is TRBJ2-7, with 7 bases that match TRBD1. CDR1 and CDR2 from the germline V gene are SGDLS and YYNGEE. V lost 3 bases to trimming and J lost 3 bases; unmatched junction nucleotides: 9. The CDR3 extends over 15 amino acids.

This clone has only one observation. The same CDR3 also results from other DNA sequences found in this sample. The chain employs TRBV18 and TRBJ2-1; 14 nucleotides match TRBD2. Germline CDR1 KGHSH, CDR2 LQKENI. CDR3 length equals 15 residues. Unmatched junction bases numbered 0, after V lost 3 bases and J lost 5 bases. The chain's CDR3 is CASSPTSGRDNEQFF. Here the CDR3 DNA reads TGTGCCAGCTCACCGACTAGCGGGAGGGACAATGAGCAGTTCTTC.

This clone was recorded only once. This chain uses TRBV6-6 with TRBJ2-1; no firm D call. The ends were cut back, 6 bases at V and 6 bases at J, with 12 bases in the middle. CDR1 is MNHNY, CDR2 SVGAGI, per germline (reference sequence). This CDR3 is 13 amino acids long. CDR3 nucleotide sequence: TGTGCCAGCAGCTCTGGGTTAACCAATGAGCAGTTCTTC. Translated, it gives CASSSGLTNEQFF.

The V and J genes are TRBV6-4 and TRBJ2-1; tentative D call: TRBD2 (6 bases). This CDR3 region has 15 residues. Germline V gene sequence: CDR1 MRHNA, CDR2 SNTAGT. V shed 6 bases and J shed 5 bases, with 17 bases lying between them. CDR3 DNA: TGTGCCAGCAGGACGGAGGGTTGGGGAAACAATGAGCAGTTCTTC. Protein product: CASRTEGWGNNEQFF.

J is TRBJ2-1 and V is TRBV15; D uncertain. CDR1 LNHNV and CDR2 YYDKDF come from the germline V gene (reference sequence). This CDR3 has 14 residues. V lost 1 base and J lost 9, with 13 bases in between. This chain's CDR3 is CATSRGLLGPEQFF. The CDR3 coding sequence is TGTGCCACCAGCAGAGGCCTGCTTGGTCCTGAGCAGTTCTTC.

The chain employs TRBV14 and TRBJ2-6; D is undetermined. The CDR3 is 14 residues long. Trimming removed 3 bases at V and 5 bases at J, with 8 bases between. The germline gives CDR1 SGHDN, CDR2 FVKESK. In nucleotides, the CDR3 is TGTGCCAGCAGCCAGATGGAATGGGCCAACGTCCTGACTTTC. Its translation is CASSQMEWANVLTF.

The gene calls are TRBV18 and TRBJ1-1; possibly TRBD1 for D (5 bases). Trimming took off 5 bases at V and 0 bases at J, with 10 bases between the two ends. CDR3 size: 14 residues. Germline V gene lookup returns CDR1 KGHSH and CDR2 LQKENI. The CDR3 protein is CASSFQGMNTEAFF. The CDR3 DNA reads as TGTGCCAGCTCATTCCAGGGCATGAACACTGAAGCTTTCTTT.

The V and J genes are TRBV6-6 and TRBJ2-1; possibly TRBD2 for D (6 bases). Germline CDR1 MNHNY, CDR2 SVGAGI (reference sequence). Trimming left V 6 bases short and J 15 bases short, with 18 bases between. The CDR3 spans 12 residues. The CDR3 sequence: CASSPREERRFF. CDR3 coding DNA: TGTGCCAGCAGCCCAAGGGAGGAAAGGCGGTTCTTC.

This rearrangement joins TRBV10-3 to TRBJ1-5, with 7 bases that match TRBD1. The J segment lost 4 bases and the V segment lost 10 bases, leaving 7 bases of the junction unmatched. In germline, CDR1 is ENHRY, CDR2 SYGVKD. This CDR3 spans 13 amino acids. CDR3 nucleotides: TGTGCCACACAAGGGACAGAGAATCAGCCCCAGCATTTT. This sequence encodes CATQGTENQPQHF.

This clone was found a few times. The chain is built from TRBV5-5 and TRBJ1-1; D remains unclear. Germline CDR1 SGHKS, CDR2 YYEKEE (reference sequence). The V end was cut by 4 bases, the J end by 4 bases, with 8 bases between. The CDR3 covers 12 residues. In DNA, the CDR3 is TGTGCCAGCAGCCACCTGACCACTGAAGCTTTCTTT. Protein product: CASSHLTTEAFF.

This chain uses TRBV18 with TRBJ1-2; perhaps TRBD1 as D (5 bases). Germline CDR1 KGHSH, CDR2 LQKENI. V lost 2 bases to trimming and J lost 5 bases, with 15 bases between them. The CDR3 length is 15 residues. The CDR3 loop reads CASSPSSQGRYGYTF. CDR3 coding DNA: TGTGCCAGCTCACCATCTTCCCAGGGTCGGTATGGCTACACCTTC.

The CDR3 spells CASSIAGADYGYTF. CDR3 DNA: TGTGCCAGTAGTATCGCGGGGGCGGACTATGGCTACACCTTC. This chain connects TRBV19 to TRBJ1-2; D may be TRBD1 (6 bases). V lost 3 bases, J lost 3 bases, and 11 bases lay in between. The germline V gene has CDR1 LNHDA and CDR2 SQIVND (reference sequence). The CDR3 runs 14 residues.

The CDR3 DNA reads as TGTGCCAGCAGCTTAGACCTTCGGGACGAGCAGTACTTC. Amino acids: CASSLDLRDEQYF. This chain joins TRBV7-8 and TRBJ2-7; D gene uncertain. CDR1 is SGHVS, CDR2 FQNEAQ, per germline. The CDR3 is 13 amino acids. V was cut by 1 base and J by 5 bases, with 9 bases left in between.

The chain joins TRBV4-3 to TRBJ2-5; TRBD2 matches at 10 bases. The germline V gene has CDR1 LGHNA and CDR2 YSLEER. There are 16 residues in the CDR3. V dropped 0 bases and J dropped 5; count of bases not matched to a gene: 6. CDR3 residues: CASSQDGLAGVETQYF. The DNA of the CDR3 is TGCGCCAGCAGCCAAGATGGCCTAGCGGGAGTGGAGACCCAGTACTTC.

This chain connects TRBV28 to TRBJ1-4, with 7 positions matching TRBD1. The CDR3 runs 15 residues. With 2 bases clipped from V and 9 bases from J, the junction kept 9 bases outside the gene matches. Germline assignment: CDR1 MDHEN and CDR2 SYDVKM. CDR3 DNA sequence: TGTGCCAGCAGTTTAGTTGGGACAGCGAACCAAAAACTGTTTTTT. It codes for CASSLVGTANQKLFF.

This clone was seen a single time. V is TRBV7-6 and J is TRBJ1-3, with no clear D. The V and J ends lost 1 base and 0 bases respectively, with 13 bases between them. The CDR3 loop spans 17 amino acids. CDR1 SGHVS and CDR2 FNYEAQ come from the germline V gene. CDR3: CASSLGVPSSSGNTIYF. CDR3 nucleotides: TGTGCCAGCAGCTTAGGCGTCCCTTCGAGCTCTGGAAACACCATATATTTT.

The chain has TRBV2 and TRBJ2-7, with 10 bases identical to TRBD1. Germline lookup yields CDR1 SNHLY and CDR2 FYNNEI. The CDR3 length is 13 residues. The V segment lost 5 bases and the J segment 3 bases; nucleotides outside the gene matches: 1. This CDR3 is CASSWDRGYEQYF. DNA for the CDR3: TGTGCCAGCAGTTGGGACAGGGGCTACGAGCAGTACTTC.

Comment on this clone: This same CDR3 is encoded by further DNA sequences in the sample. This chain links TRBV7-9 with TRBJ2-5; D remains ambiguous. CDR1 is SEHNR and CDR2 is FQNEAQ in the germline V gene (reference sequence). CDR3 length equals 13 residues. Trimming cost V 0 bases and J 4 bases, with 6 bases left between them. Here the CDR3 reads CASSLAARETQYF. As DNA, the CDR3 is TGTGCCAGCAGCTTAGCAGCGAGAGAGACCCAGTACTTC.

V gene TRBV18 combines with J gene TRBJ1-5; 9 bases match TRBD1. The CDR3 sequence is 16 residues long. Germline V gene sequence: CDR1 KGHSH, CDR2 LQKENI. V lost 3 bases to trimming and J lost 2 bases; unmatched junction nucleotides: 5. The CDR3 is CASSPRTGERNQPQHF. The CDR3 nucleotides are TGTGCCAGCTCACCGAGGACAGGGGAGCGCAATCAGCCCCAGCATTTT.